The source of this TCR beta chain is a study of cytomegalovirus exposure and HLA in healthy donors. TCRdb's table, derived via immunoSEQ multiplex PCR, lists solely in-frame clones and lacks some. The repertoire holds tens of thousands of clones, with 80% to 85% as singletons. This CDR3 comprises 15 residues. V gave up 0 bases and J gave up 0 bases, with 6 bases separating them. CDR1 and CDR2 from the germline V gene are MNHEY and SVGAGI. A roughly 130-subject validation cohort, separate from the 666-subject first cohort, supplied the donors. The chain joins TRBV6-5 to TRBJ1-5; D is unclear. The TCR was taken from a woman aged 18-29 years in good health and CMV-seropositive. Sequencing used PBMCs. CDR3 amino acids: CASSYSLSSNQPQHF. DNA of the CDR3: TGTGCCAGCAGTTACTCGTTGAGTAGCAATCAGCCCCAGCATTTT.